This T cell receptor (beta chain) was sequenced for a study of control samples from healthy donors and cancer patients. Assay used: immunoSEQ multiplex PCR; TCRdb lists only in-frame clones, some missing. The data contain roughly 100,000 clones, about four fifths of them singletons. The CDR3 is 14 amino acids. V was clipped by 6 bases and J by 2 bases, with 14 bases between them. Germline V gene lookup returns CDR1 SGHTS and CDR2 YDEGEE. Sequences were obtained from blood. The sequence was collected from a woman aged 50 to 60 in good health. The chain joins TRBV5-8 to TRBJ1-1, with TRBD1 as a possible D gene (5 bases). The CDR3 reads CASTRGGPNTEAFF. In DNA form, the CDR3 reads TGTGCCAGCACCCGGGGGGGACCTAACACTGAAGCTTTCTTT.